This T cell receptor (beta chain) appears in the sequencing data of a study of blood T cell repertoires in COVID-19. Under the authors' procedure: Amplification from reference gene primers served as the basis for estimated nucleated cell counts. The repertoire was sequenced with immunoSEQ multiplex PCR; TCRdb's copy has only in-frame clones and lacks some. The DNA gave D and trimming, while V, J and clone size come from that table. The table shows 250,000 or so clones, with around 93% occurring only once. J gave up 2 bases and V 8 bases, and 4 bases lay outside the gene matches. The CDR3 runs 13 residues. CDR1 is MDHEN and CDR2 is SYDVKM in the germline V gene. This clone was recorded only once. Participants classified as exposed had met a COVID-19 case within 2 weeks before study entry.

This rearrangement joins TRBV28 to TRBJ2-3; TRBD2 matches at 7 bases. The sequence came from a man between 40 and 49 years old who had been exposed to COVID-19. Sequenced material: PBMCs or T cells enriched from blood (not recorded which). CDR3 nucleotide sequence: TGTGCCAGCGGGAGGGGTGACACAGATACGCAGTATTTT. Protein sequence: CASGRGDTDTQYF.